The present T cell receptor (beta chain) was sequenced within a study of early stage breast cancer tumors. Only in-frame clones appear in the TCRdb table, and some are missing; sequencing was by immunoSEQ multiplex PCR. Of around 9,900 clones in the sample, roughly 64% were seen once. Trimming pared 5 bases from V and 2 bases from J, leaving 13 bases between. Per the germline V gene, CDR1 is SEHNR and CDR2 is FQNEAQ (reference sequence). The CDR3 spans 14 residues. This TCR came from a person in their sixties with breast cancer. The gene calls are TRBV7-9 and TRBJ2-7; no reliable D call. The specimen was breast tumor tissue. The CDR3 nucleotides are TGTGCCAGCAGCCTAATGACGCCTACCTACGAGCAGTACTTC. It translates to CASSLMTPTYEQYF.